One and the same sample provided the 16 T cell receptor beta chains below, sequenced in a study of regulatory T cells in long-lasting Graves disease. Both iRepertoire HTBI primers and Arm-PCR of CDR3 regions were used to build the TCR beta libraries. TCRdb analysed the multiplex PCR reads with MiXCR anew, one entry per CDR3 protein. The data show approximately 400,000 distinct CDR3 sequences, with roughly 24% seen just once and roughly a quarter held by the top ten. Regarding time point: persistent/refractory GD, antithyroid drugs over 5 years with positive TRAb. The authors made the TCR library using RNA they extracted from PBMCs. The sample was peripheral blood mononuclear cells (PBMCs), taken when the disease was refractory, from a patient treated with antithyroid drugs. The receptors stem from a woman in her forties with Graves disease.

With respect to this clonotype: A much larger clonotype is one base distant, so this may be a read error. The rearrangement joins TRBV11-2 to TRBJ2-5; D could derive from TRBD1 or TRBD2 (5 bases each). This CDR3 region has 15 residues. Germline V gives CDR1 SGHAT, CDR2 FQNNGV. Trimming cost V 4 bases and J 13 bases, with 25 bases left between them. The CDR3 nucleotides read TGTGCCAGCAGCTACTCCCACTCGTCCGGGGCACGGGGGTACTTC. This encodes CASSYSHSSGARGYF. The full variable domain, in which reference TRBV11-2 and TRBJ2-5 provide the parts outside the CDR3, is EAGVAQSPRYKIIEKRQSVAFWCNPISGHATLYWYQQILGQGPKLLIQFQNNGVVDDSQLPKDRFSAERLKGVDSTLKIQPAKLEDSAVYLCASSYSHSSGARGYFGPGTRLLVL.

There are a few counts of this clonotype. CDR3 in amino acids: CSAPGAFF. The CDR3 DNA sequence: TGCAGTGCGCCTGGGGCTTTCTTT. The V gene is TRBV20-1, the J gene TRBJ1-1; D gene ambiguous. The CDR3 has 8 residues. Germline V CDR1 and CDR2: DFQATT, SNEGSKA (reference sequence). V lost 6 bases and J 11 bases, leaving 7 bases between the germline ends.

The chain carries TRBV19 and TRBJ1-5; 11 bases match TRBD1. This CDR3 contains 16 residues. With V trimmed by 3 bases and J by 7 bases, 8 bases remained unmatched. Germline CDR1 is LNHDA and CDR2 is SQIVND (reference sequence). CDR3 sequence: CASSIVGQGAKQPQHF. DNA of the CDR3: TGTGCCAGTAGTATCGTAGGACAGGGGGCAAAGCAGCCCCAGCATTTT.

This clonotype has more than one count but fewer than ten. The chain has TRBV6-4 and TRBJ2-6; perhaps TRBD1 as D (5 bases). There are 14 residues in the CDR3. CDR1 is MRHNA and CDR2 is SNTAGT in the germline V gene. V shed 7 bases and J shed 0 bases, with 7 bases lying between them. CDR3 DNA: TGTGCCAGCAAAGACAGCTCTGGGGCCAACGTCCTGACTTTC. Its translation: CASKDSSGANVLTF.

The chain is built from TRBV24-1 and TRBJ2-3; 10 bases fit TRBD1. The V segment lost 2 bases and the J segment 6 bases; nucleotides outside the gene matches: 10. CDR3 length: 17 residues. Germline V CDR1 and CDR2: KGHDR, SFDVKD. CDR3 residues: CATSDSLPGTGVDTQYF. The CDR3 DNA follows: TGTGCCACCAGTGATTCCCTGCCCGGGACAGGGGTGGATACGCAGTATTTT.

As regards this clonotype: The germline gene is not matched at one end of the junction; a read error may be the cause. The chain carries TRBV6-2 or TRBV6-3 and TRBJ1-1; 9 bases are shared with TRBD1. Germline V gene data show CDR1 as MNHEY and CDR2 as SVGEGT. This CDR3 is 18 amino acids long. The CDR3 bases are TGTGCCAGCAGTTACTCGCCGGGACAGGGCCGAGTGAACACTGAAGCTTCCTTT. This codes for CASSYSPGQGRVNTEASF.

This clonotype was recorded many times. In nucleotides, the CDR3 is TGCAGCGTTAAGACAGGGGAGGACTCCTACGAGCAGTACTTC. Its protein product is CSVKTGEDSYEQYF. The V and J genes are TRBV29-1 and TRBJ2-7; the match to TRBD1 covers 8 bases. Looked up from germline, CDR1 is SQVTM and CDR2 is ANQGSEA. The CDR3 covers 14 residues. V was pared by 5 bases and J by 0 bases, with 6 bases of the junction left unmatched.

This clonotype has more than one count but fewer than ten. The chain has TRBV19 and TRBJ2-1; 7 bases align to TRBD1. Germline CDR1 reads LNHDA; CDR2 reads SQIVND (reference sequence). J gave up 5 bases and V 5 bases, and 9 bases lay outside the gene matches. This CDR3 contains 15 residues. The CDR3 bases are TGTGCCAGTAGTTTGGGACAGCTTCTAAACAATGAGCAGTTCTTC. It specifies CASSLGQLLNNEQFF.

This clonotype was counted between two and nine times. The genes are TRBV28 and TRBJ2-3, with 9 bases aligning to TRBD2. Unmatched junction bases numbered 4, after V lost 2 bases and J lost 10 bases. The CDR3 spans 13 residues. Germline loops: CDR1 MDHEN, CDR2 SYDVKM. For the CDR3, the DNA is TGTGCCAGCAGTTTAGGGACTAGCCGTGCGCAGTATTTT. Translating gives CASSLGTSRAQYF.

This clonotype turned up a few times. V gene TRBV5-8 combines with J gene TRBJ2-7; the match to TRBD1 covers 7 bases. The germline gives CDR1 SGHTS, CDR2 YDEGEE. This CDR3 spans 15 amino acids. The junction had 11 bases not matched to a gene; V was cut back by 4 bases and J by 4 bases. The CDR3, as DNA: TGTGCCAGCAGCGTCGACAGGGTTGGCGTTTACGAGCAGTACTTC. Amino acid sequence: CASSVDRVGVYEQYF.

This chain connects TRBV20-1 to TRBJ2-7; D is perhaps TRBD2 (5 bases). CDR1 and CDR2 from the germline V gene are DFQATT and SNEGSKA (reference sequence). Trimming took off 5 bases at V and 2 bases at J, with 13 bases between the two ends. The CDR3 is 13 residues long. This CDR3 is CSASRGAPYEQYF. In nucleotides, the CDR3 is TGCAGTGCTTCCCGGGGAGCTCCCTACGAGCAGTACTTC.

The gene calls are TRBV5-4 and TRBJ2-5; D may be TRBD1 (5 bases). V was cut by 4 bases and J by 1 base, with 8 bases left in between. Germline values: CDR1 SGHNT, CDR2 YYREEE (reference sequence). The CDR3 runs 13 residues. CDR3 nucleotides: TGTGCCAGCAGCCGACAGAGCCAAGAGACCCAGTACTTC. Protein: CASSRQSQETQYF.

The rearrangement uses TRBV28 and TRBJ2-1; 14 bases are a match to TRBD2. The CDR3 spans 20 residues. J gave up 0 bases and V 3 bases, and 10 bases lay outside the gene matches. Germline CDR1 reads MDHEN; CDR2 reads SYDVKM. The CDR3 DNA reads as TGTGCCAGCAGTTTCCAGGGACTAGCGGGAGCCCACGGCTCCTACAATGAGCAGTTCTTC. Amino acids: CASSFQGLAGAHGSYNEQFF. The full variable domain, with the rest looked up from reference TRBV28 and TRBJ2-1, is DVKVTQSSRYLVKRTGEKVFLECVQDMDHENMFWYRQDPGLGLRLIYFSYDVKMKEKGDIPEGYSVSREKKERFSLILESASTNQTSMYLCASSFQGLAGAHGSYNEQFFGPGTRLTVL.

This clonotype came up many times. CDR3 in amino acids: CASSYGQGITEAFF. CDR3 nucleotide sequence: TGTGCCAGCAGTTACGGCCAGGGAATCACTGAAGCTTTCTTT. The genes are TRBV6-5 and TRBJ1-1; maybe TRBD1 (5 bases). CDR3 length equals 14 residues. Trimming shortened V by 2 bases and J by 4 bases, and 11 bases separated the two germline ends. From germline, CDR1 is MNHEY and CDR2 SVGAGI.

The V and J genes are TRBV7-9 and TRBJ1-2; D might be TRBD1 (6 bases). Per the germline V gene, CDR1 is SEHNR and CDR2 is FQNEAQ (reference sequence). The CDR3 contains 15 residues. Trimming took 6 bases from V and 5 from J, leaving 19 bases between them. This CDR3 reads CASSRGGGERYGYTF. CDR3 sequence (DNA): TGTGCCAGCAGTCGCGGGGGCGGAGAGAGGTATGGCTACACCTTC.

Ten or more counts support this clonotype. The rearrangement joins TRBV15 to TRBJ2-6; TRBD1 matches at 7 bases. Germline CDR1 reads LNHNV; CDR2 reads YYDKDF (reference sequence). The CDR3 contains 19 residues. V lost 4 bases and J lost 0; bases outside the gene matches: 12. CDR3 sequence (DNA): TGTGCCACCAGCACCGACAGGGCGTTTCCCCTCTCTGGGGCCAACGTCCTGACTTTC. Protein: CATSTDRAFPLSGANVLTF.